These T cell receptor beta chains were read from a single sample in a study of vaccination and CD4 T cells after COVID-19. TCRdb processed the PCR reads anew with MiXCR; each CDR3 protein has one entry. This table holds 30,000 to 40,000 distinct CDR3 sequences, 35% to 40% found once. This material consisted of CD4+ T cells from blood, taken about 7 months after SARS-CoV-2 vaccination. These receptors originate from a human donor who had recovered from COVID-19. Both conserved end residues are part of each CDR3. The D gene is left open where the match is weak. The listing skips clone size in some rows; elsewhere it reads once, few, many or a size class.

J: TRBJ2-7
V: TRBV10-3
D: .
size: .
length: 13
CDR3: CAISEPLGSEQYF
DNA: TGTGCCATCAGTGAGCCGCTAGGGAGCGAGCAGTACTTC

J: TRBJ1-1
V: TRBV6-1
D: .
size: .
length: 16
CDR3: CASSENEGVGNAEAFF
DNA: TGTGCCAGCAGTGAAAACGAGGGCGTCGGGAACGCTGAAGCTTTCTTT

J: TRBJ1-1
V: TRBV7-2
D: .
size: .
length: 16
CDR3: CASSPNLLPYDTEAFF
DNA: TGTGCCAGCAGCCCGAACCTCTTACCGTACGACACTGAAGCTTTCTTT

J: TRBJ2-3
V: TRBV10-3
D: .
size: .
length: 11
CDR3: CAISYSDTQYF
DNA: TGTGCCATCAGCTACTCGGATACGCAGTATTTT

J: TRBJ2-4
V: TRBV20-1
D: TRBD2
size: .
length: 16
CDR3: CSAGTSGALAKNIQYF
DNA: TGCAGTGCCGGGACTAGCGGGGCTCTAGCCAAAAACATTCAGTACTTC

J: TRBJ2-7
V: TRBV7-2
D: .
size: .
length: 11
CDR3: CASSPYYEQYF
DNA: TGTGCCAGCAGCCCGTACTACGAGCAGTACTTC

J: TRBJ1-5
V: TRBV19
D: .
size: .
length: 16
CDR3: CASSQTGPFSNQPQHF
DNA: TGTGCCAGTAGTCAGACCGGGCCCTTTAGCAATCAGCCCCAGCATTTT

J: TRBJ2-1
V: TRBV6-1
D: TRBD2
size: once
length: 16
CDR3: CASRPSGSLSYNEQFF
DNA: TGTGCCAGCAGACCTAGCGGGAGCCTCTCCTACAATGAGCAGTTCTTC

J: TRBJ2-3
V: TRBV6-6
D: TRBD2
size: once
length: 17
CDR3: CASSYSISSGSTDTQYF
DNA: TGTGCCAGCAGTTACTCGATATCTAGCGGGAGTACAGATACGCAGTATTTT

J: TRBJ2-3
V: TRBV20-1
D: TRBD2
size: .
length: 15
CDR3: CSALGTSGRGDTQYF
DNA: TGCAGTGCTCTTGGGACTAGCGGGAGAGGAGATACGCAGTATTTT

J: TRBJ2-7
V: TRBV25-1
D: .
size: .
length: 17
CDR3: CASSESFGAGESHEQYF
DNA: TGTGCCAGCAGTGAGTCCTTTGGGGCAGGGGAATCCCACGAGCAGTACTTC

J: TRBJ2-1
V: TRBV20-1
D: .
size: few
length: 16
CDR3: CSARAATGPEYNEQFF
DNA: TGCAGTGCTAGAGCAGCGACAGGACCCGAATACAATGAGCAGTTCTTC

J: TRBJ1-2
V: TRBV15
D: .
size: many
length: 13
CDR3: CATSRGVGYGYTF
DNA: TGTGCCACCAGCCGGGGGGTGGGCTATGGCTACACCTTC

J: TRBJ1-2
V: TRBV20-1
D: TRBD1
size: .
length: 15
CDR3: CSARDRRQGRNGYTF
DNA: TGCAGTGCTAGAGATCGACGACAGGGTCGGAATGGCTACACCTTC

J: TRBJ2-1
V: TRBV27
D: TRBD2
size: few
length: 13
CDR3: CASSLGRANEQFF
DNA: TGTGCCAGCAGTTTGGGGAGGGCCAATGAGCAGTTCTTC

J: TRBJ2-7
V: TRBV20-1
D: TRBD2
size: .
length: 14
CDR3: CSATLAGDSYEQYF
DNA: TGCAGTGCTACACTAGCGGGAGATAGCTACGAGCAGTACTTC

J: TRBJ2-7
V: TRBV20-1
D: TRBD2
size: .
length: 15
CDR3: CSARVPTSGTYEQYF
DNA: TGCAGTGCTAGAGTACCGACTAGCGGTACCTACGAGCAGTACTTC